A single sample gave rise to the 14 T cell receptor beta chains below, sequenced in a study of vaccination and CD4 T cells after COVID-19 (dated by TCRdb to between 2021 and 2023). The method was PCR. Sequencing took place on an Illumina iSeq 100. DNA from cultured CD4+ T cells was subjected to TCR sequencing with the Oncomine TCR Beta short-read assay at the Johns Hopkins FTIC core. TCRdb reanalyzed the raw reads on its own, using fastp at Q25 for trimming and MiXCR for clone calling, and kept in-frame beta chains. For every CDR3 protein sequence, its rows merge into one entry that carries the most common genes and DNA. The sample table contains about 6,100 distinct CDR3 sequences; only one count was recorded for 49% of them. The ten biggest clones cover 55% to 70% of the sample. The treatment or condition label for this specimen denotes: approximately nine-day PBMC culture with coronavirus spike peptide pools or control peptides (ViraFEST assay). CD4+ T cells from unexposed donors were collected before the COVID-19 pandemic (2011-2018).

The antigens these receptors bind are not known. The specimen was CD4+ T cells from blood, cultured in vitro. The receptor set was obtained from a human donor in good health.

The chain uses TRBV6-2 or TRBV6-3 and TRBJ2-7, with D perhaps given as TRBD1 or TRBD2 (5 bases each). The germline gives CDR1 MNHEY, CDR2 SVGEGT. The CDR3 runs to 17 residues. V gave up 6 bases and J gave up 2 bases, with 23 bases separating them. CDR3 amino acids: CASSLRDEGRVTYEQYF. The CDR3 DNA is TGTGCCAGCAGCCTCCGGGACGAGGGAAGGGTAACCTACGAGCAGTACTTC.

This chain connects TRBV15 to TRBJ2-3; 8 nucleotides match TRBD1. The CDR3 runs 12 residues. V shed 5 bases, J shed 10 bases, and the junction held 5 bases outside the gene matches. CDR1 and CDR2 (germline): LNHNV, YYDKDF (reference sequence). In DNA form, the CDR3 reads TGTGCCACCAGCTACCACAGGGGGGCGCAGTATTTT. Protein sequence: CATSYHRGAQYF.

The J gene is TRBJ1-2, the V gene TRBV4-3; D not resolved. Per germline, CDR1 LGHNA and CDR2 YSLEER. Deletions cut 0 bases from V and 3 bases from J, with 11 bases between. This CDR3 is built from 15 residues. The CDR3 nucleotides read TGCGCCAGCAGCCAAGATTTAGGGCCATACTATGGCTACACCTTC. This encodes CASSQDLGPYYGYTF.

The rearrangement joins TRBV29-1 to TRBJ1-1; D gene ambiguous. There are 12 residues in the CDR3. The V gene lost 0 bases and the J gene lost 3 bases, with 5 bases spanning the gap. Germline values: CDR1 SQVTM, CDR2 ANQGSEA. The CDR3 DNA reads as TGCAGCGTTGAAGACGGATACACTGAAGCTTTCTTT. This translates into CSVEDGYTEAFF.

The sample holds a few counts of this clonotype. The chain combines TRBV6-2 or TRBV6-3 with TRBJ1-5, with D hard to call. Trimming pared 3 bases from V and 6 bases from J, leaving 12 bases between. Germline V gene data show CDR1 as MNHEY and CDR2 as SVGEGT. The CDR3 contains 14 residues. CDR3 protein: CASSYFSPPQPQHF. The CDR3 DNA follows: TGTGCCAGCAGTTATTTCTCACCCCCTCAGCCCCAGCATTTT.

The chain uses TRBV7-8 and TRBJ2-3; TRBD1 matches at 7 bases. Germline V lookup: CDR1 SGHVS, CDR2 FQNEAQ. The CDR3 contains 15 residues. Trimming removed 5 bases from V and 0 bases from J; junction bases left unmatched: 5. Written as DNA, the CDR3 is TGTGCCAGCAGCACTAGGGACAGTAGCACAGATACGCAGTATTTT. Amino acid sequence: CASSTRDSSTDTQYF. Complete variable domain (other parts from reference TRBV7-8 and TRBJ2-3): GAGVSQSPRYKVAKRGQDVALRCDPISGHVSLFWYQQALGQGPEFLTYFQNEAQLDKSGLPSDRFFAERPEGSVSTLKIQRTQQEDSAVYLCASSTRDSSTDTQYFGPGTRLTVL.

This clonotype was recorded a few times. The J gene is TRBJ1-2, the V gene TRBV20-1; the match to TRBD1 covers 11 bases. CDR1 and CDR2 from the germline V gene are DFQATT and SNEGSKA (reference sequence). The V gene end was trimmed by 6 bases and the J gene end by 4 bases; junction bases not matched to a gene: 19. CDR3 length: 18 residues. DNA for the CDR3: TGCAGTGCCAAAACTGTCTTCGGGACAGGGGGATGGGGCTATGGCTACACCTTC. It translates to CSAKTVFGTGGWGYGYTF.

The chain uses TRBV19 and TRBJ1-3; 7 bases align to TRBD1. Germline CDR1 LNHDA, CDR2 SQIVND (reference sequence). Losses at the gene ends were 7 bases for V and 2 bases for J; bases not matched to a gene: 11. This CDR3 has 16 amino acids. DNA for the CDR3: TGTGCCAGTACCCCCAGACAGGGTACCGCTGGAAACACCATATATTTT. This sequence encodes CASTPRQGTAGNTIYF.

This clonotype was observed a handful of times. The CDR3 DNA reads TGTGCCAGCAGTGCCCCACCCCCGCTGACAGGGGGAAATAACTATGGCTACACCTTC. Encoded protein: CASSAPPPLTGGNNYGYTF. The rearrangement joins TRBV27 to TRBJ1-2; 9 bases match TRBD1. CDR1 and CDR2 (germline): MNHEY, SMNVEV (reference sequence). V shed 5 bases, J shed 1 base, and the junction held 17 bases outside the gene matches. This CDR3 is built from 19 residues.

CDR3 loop: CASSLLGSYSGNTIYF. DNA for the CDR3: TGTGCCAGCAGCTTATTAGGGTCATACTCTGGAAACACCATATATTTT. The chain couples TRBV7-2 to TRBJ1-3; no firm D call. This CDR3 comprises 16 residues. Germline loops: CDR1 SGHTA, CDR2 FQGNSA. V gave up 2 bases and J gave up 0 bases, with 11 bases separating them.

The chain carries TRBV20-1 and TRBJ1-5; D is unclear. V lost 2 bases, J lost 0 bases, and 5 bases lay in between. Looked up from germline, CDR1 is DFQATT and CDR2 is SNEGSKA (reference sequence). The CDR3 is 13 residues long. CDR3 sequence reads: CSARSYSNQPQHF. As DNA, the CDR3 is TGCAGTGCTAGATCGTATAGCAATCAGCCCCAGCATTTT.

The rearrangement joins TRBV12-3 or TRBV12-4 to TRBJ2-7; D may be TRBD1 or TRBD2 (5 bases each). V lost 3 bases, J lost 9 bases, and 21 bases lay in between. There are 15 residues in the CDR3. The CDR3 nucleotides are TGTGCCAGCAGTTTTGGGGACGTCCCCGGTCGGGGGCAGTACTTC. It specifies CASSFGDVPGRGQYF.

Here the CDR3 DNA reads TGTGCCAGCAGTACGCGGGTAGGAGAGACCCAGTACTTC. Amino acid sequence: CASSTRVGETQYF. The genes are TRBV12-3 or TRBV12-4 and TRBJ2-5; D is possibly TRBD2 (5 bases). Trimming shortened V by 5 bases and J by 4 bases, and 11 bases separated the two germline ends. The CDR3 has 13 residues.

The CDR3 loop reads CASSGRGKNTEAFF. The CDR3 DNA reads TGTGCCAGCAGCGGCAGGGGCAAGAACACTGAAGCTTTCTTT. The rearrangement uses TRBV11-3 and TRBJ1-1; D possibly corresponds to TRBD1 (6 bases). This CDR3 spans 14 amino acids. The V end lost 5 bases, the J end lost 1 base, and 11 bases lay between the germline ends. Germline lookup yields CDR1 SGHNT and CDR2 YENEEA. Combining the CDR3 with reference TRBV11-3 and TRBJ1-1 gives the whole variable domain EAGVVQSPRYKIIEKKQPVAFWCNPISGHNTLYWYLQNLGQGPELLIRYENEEAVDDSQLPKDRFSAERLKGVDSTLKIQPAELGDSAVYLCASSGRGKNTEAFFGQGTRLTVV.